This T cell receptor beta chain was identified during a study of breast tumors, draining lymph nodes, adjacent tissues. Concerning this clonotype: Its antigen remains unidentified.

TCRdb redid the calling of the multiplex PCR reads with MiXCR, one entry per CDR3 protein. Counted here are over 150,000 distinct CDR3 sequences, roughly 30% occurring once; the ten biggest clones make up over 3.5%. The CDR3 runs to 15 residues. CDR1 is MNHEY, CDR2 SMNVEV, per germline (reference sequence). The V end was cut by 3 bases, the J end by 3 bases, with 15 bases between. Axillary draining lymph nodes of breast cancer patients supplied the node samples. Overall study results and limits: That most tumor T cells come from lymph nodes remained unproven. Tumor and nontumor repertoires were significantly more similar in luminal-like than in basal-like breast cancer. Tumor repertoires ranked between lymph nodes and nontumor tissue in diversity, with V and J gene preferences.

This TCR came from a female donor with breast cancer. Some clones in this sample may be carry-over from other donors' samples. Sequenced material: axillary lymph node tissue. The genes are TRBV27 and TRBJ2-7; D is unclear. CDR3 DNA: TGTGCCAGCAGTTTTCGGTCCCCAGTGATCTACGAGCAGTACTTC. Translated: CASSFRSPVIYEQYF.